One sample yielded the 17 T cell receptor beta chains listed below, sequenced in a study of blood T cells in healthy people across ages. A second about 6 to 12 cycle PCR used barcoded and J-beta primers. MiXCR was run by TCRdb on the 5' RACE reads, yielding one entry per CDR3 protein. This table has a few hundred thousand distinct CDR3 sequences, roughly a quarter appearing once. The specimen was blood. These receptors came from a woman in her 70s in good health.

This clonotype was counted only a few times. The rearrangement joins TRBV20-1 to TRBJ2-7; 7 bases match TRBD2. Germline V gives CDR1 DFQATT, CDR2 SNEGSKA (reference sequence). The CDR3 is 14 amino acids. V lost 5 bases, J lost 4 bases, and 11 bases stayed unmatched. CDR3 loop: CSALGVREYYEQYF. The CDR3 DNA follows: TGCAGTGCTCTGGGGGTGCGGGAGTATTACGAGCAGTACTTC.

This clonotype occurred a few times. V gene TRBV7-3 combines with J gene TRBJ2-1; 13 bases fit TRBD2. With V trimmed by 5 bases and J by 6 bases, 10 bases remained unmatched. The CDR3 runs to 17 residues. Germline V gives CDR1 SGHTA, CDR2 FQGTGA. The CDR3 sequence is CASSILSGTSGINEQFF. Written as DNA, the CDR3 is TGTGCCAGCAGCATTTTATCCGGGACTAGCGGGATCAATGAGCAGTTCTTC.

This clonotype was detected a few times. The chain uses TRBV29-1 and TRBJ2-1; 7 nucleotides match TRBD1. Germline values: CDR1 SQVTM, CDR2 ANQGSEA. This CDR3 contains 14 residues. After removal of 7 bases from V and 0 bases from J, the junction contained 6 bases not matched to a gene. CDR3 sequence: CSAKGASSYNEQFF. The DNA of the CDR3 is TGCAGCGCGAAGGGGGCTAGCTCCTACAATGAGCAGTTCTTC.

The rearrangement uses TRBV12-3 or TRBV12-4 and TRBJ2-7, with D possibly being TRBD2 (6 bases). The CDR3 consists of 11 residues. V dropped 1 base and J dropped 9 bases, with 7 bases sitting between them. The CDR3 DNA reads as TGTGCCAGCAGTTTAGAGGGAGGGCAGTACTTC. Its protein product is CASSLEGGQYF.

DNA of the CDR3: TGCAGTGCTAGAGCTCTCCACCTCTCCTACGAGCAGTACTTC. Translating it yields CSARALHLSYEQYF. The chain uses TRBV20-1 and TRBJ2-5; D remains unclear. The J call is in doubt because the DNA end fits TRBJ2-7 better. CDR1 and CDR2 (germline): DFQATT, SNEGSKA (reference sequence). The CDR3 is made up of 14 amino acids.

This clonotype was detected only a few times. The genes are TRBV27 and TRBJ1-6; possibly TRBD1 for D (5 bases). The germline CDR1 and CDR2 sequences are MNHEY and SMNVEV (reference sequence). Trimming left V 2 bases short and J 1 base short, with 12 bases between. This CDR3 is built from 17 residues. The CDR3 sequence: CASSLMGVRSYNSPLHF. As DNA, the CDR3 is TGTGCCAGCAGTTTAATGGGGGTGAGGTCCTATAATTCACCCCTCCACTTT.

This clonotype has more than one count but fewer than ten. The V call is TRBV15, the J call TRBJ2-1; no firm D call. The J call may be wrong; the DNA end is better matched by TRBJ2-5. The CDR3 consists of 15 residues. Per germline, CDR1 LNHNV and CDR2 YYDKDF (reference sequence). In DNA, the CDR3 is TGTGCCACCAGCAGAGGTTTGGAAACAGAAGAGACCCAGTACTTC. It specifies CATSRGLETEETQYF.

This clonotype was observed many times. The chain combines TRBV6-5 with TRBJ2-5; 9 bases align to TRBD2. The germline V gene has CDR1 MNHEY and CDR2 SVGAGI. V shed 2 bases and J 1 base; nucleotides not matched to a gene: 5. The CDR3 runs 16 residues. CDR3 in amino acids: CASSYDRAGGQETQYF. In DNA form, the CDR3 reads TGTGCCAGCAGTTACGATCGAGCGGGAGGCCAAGAGACCCAGTACTTC.

This clonotype was seen a handful of times. The chain couples TRBV24-1 to TRBJ2-3, with 13 bases that match TRBD2. The CDR3 is 16 residues long. J lost 4 bases, V lost 3 bases, and 3 bases had no gene match. CDR1 is KGHDR, CDR2 SFDVKD, per germline. CDR3 nucleotide sequence: TGTGCCACCAGTGATCCGACTAGCGGGAGGCCAGATACGCAGTATTTT. It encodes CATSDPTSGRPDTQYF.

This clonotype was seen a few times. The V and J genes are TRBV4-1 and TRBJ1-1; maybe TRBD1 (5 bases). V was clipped by 5 bases and J by 7 bases, with 17 bases between them. The CDR3 consists of 14 residues. Per the germline V gene, CDR1 is MGHRA and CDR2 is YSYEKL. The CDR3 region is CASSWTPRDREAFF. Written as DNA, the CDR3 is TGCGCCAGCAGCTGGACACCCCGGGACCGTGAAGCTTTCTTT.

This chain uses TRBV5-1 with TRBJ2-5, with D perhaps matching TRBD2 (6 bases). The J call is uncertain, as TRBJ2-7 better fits the DNA end. Germline values: CDR1 SGHRS, CDR2 YFSETQ. The CDR3 runs 15 residues. The CDR3 nucleotides are TGCGCCACCAGTCCGGGACTCGTAAGCTCCTACGAGCAGTACTTC. Amino acid sequence: CATSPGLVSSYEQYF.

The genes are TRBV28 and TRBJ1-2, with TRBD1 matching over 9 bases. With 4 bases clipped from V and 3 bases from J, the junction kept 3 bases outside the gene matches. This CDR3 contains 14 residues. Germline CDR1 is MDHEN and CDR2 is SYDVKM. CDR3 bases: TGTGCCAGCAGTTCACAGGGGGCGGACTATGGCTACACCTTC. Protein sequence: CASSSQGADYGYTF.

The chain carries TRBV5-1 and TRBJ1-1; D gene unclear. Trimming shortened V by 0 bases and J by 3 bases, and 9 bases separated the two germline ends. CDR1 and CDR2 from the germline V gene are SGHRS and YFSETQ. This CDR3 comprises 14 residues. The chain's CDR3 is CASSLGTRDTEAFF. CDR3 bases: TGCGCCAGCAGCTTGGGGACGCGGGACACTGAAGCTTTCTTT.

This clonotype was seen at least ten times. The J gene is TRBJ2-7, the V gene TRBV7-3; 7 bases line up with TRBD2. This CDR3 is built from 15 residues. J gave up 7 bases and V 5 bases, and 14 bases lay outside the gene matches. Germline values: CDR1 SGHTA, CDR2 FQGTGA. In DNA form, the CDR3 reads TGTGCCAGCAGCCCCCAGTCTAGCGGTATTGGGGAGCAGTACTTC. It encodes CASSPQSSGIGEQYF.

Only a few counts were recorded for this clonotype. The rearrangement links TRBV15 to TRBJ1-3; no clear D gene. Trimming took off 5 bases at V and 8 bases at J, with 19 bases between the two ends. This CDR3 region has 15 residues. In germline, CDR1 is LNHNV, CDR2 YYDKDF (reference sequence). The CDR3 DNA follows: TGTGCCACCAGCGTTGTTTTGGGATACGAGGACACCATATATTTT. Translated: CATSVVLGYEDTIYF.

This clonotype was recorded a few times. The chain employs TRBV20-1 and TRBJ2-5; maybe TRBD2 (6 bases). The CDR3 runs 13 residues. Germline loops: CDR1 DFQATT, CDR2 SNEGSKA (reference sequence). Trimming left V 6 bases short and J 4 bases short, with 15 bases between. The CDR3 DNA follows: TGCAGTGCCCGCACTTTGGGGGGAGAGACCCAGTACTTC. Translated: CSARTLGGETQYF.

The chain has TRBV20-1 and TRBJ1-2; D might be TRBD1 (5 bases). The CDR3 runs to 13 residues. Germline V CDR1 and CDR2: DFQATT, SNEGSKA (reference sequence). Trimming cost V 6 bases and J 8 bases, with 19 bases left between them. CDR3 residues: CSANPGGVKGYTF. CDR3 sequence (DNA): TGCAGTGCAAACCCCGGGGGGGTGAAAGGCTACACCTTC.